These 11 T cell receptor beta chains were all obtained from the same sample, sequenced in a study of blood T cell repertoires in COVID-19. Assay used: immunoSEQ multiplex PCR; TCRdb lists only in-frame clones, some missing. Counted here are about 120,000 clones, under 90% occurring once; the ten biggest clones make up 4.5%. Input material: peripheral blood. These receptors came from a woman in her sixties or seventies with acute or convalescent COVID-19.

The rearrangement joins TRBV7-3 to TRBJ2-1, with D unclear. This CDR3 spans 16 amino acids. CDR1 is SGHTA, CDR2 FQGTGA, per germline. Trimming stripped 5 bases from V and 0 bases from J, with 14 bases between. In DNA form, the CDR3 reads TGTGCCAGCAGCCCAACTCTACGAAGCTCCTACAATGAGCAGTTCTTC. It specifies CASSPTLRSSYNEQFF.

The chain employs TRBV28 and TRBJ1-5, with 7 bases that match TRBD1. The CDR3 loop spans 14 amino acids. Unmatched junction bases numbered 7, after V lost 5 bases and J lost 6 bases. Germline CDR1 is MDHEN and CDR2 is SYDVKM. The DNA for the CDR3 is TGTGCCAGCAGTCCACAGGGGACAATTCAGCCCCAGCATTTT. Translation: CASSPQGTIQPQHF. The full variable domain, with the rest looked up from reference TRBV28 and TRBJ1-5, is DVKVTQSSRYLVKRTGEKVFLECVQDMDHENMFWYRQDPGLGLRLIYFSYDVKMKEKGDIPEGYSVSREKKERFSLILESASTNQTSMYLCASSPQGTIQPQHFGDGTRLSIL.

J is TRBJ2-3 and V is TRBV19; no firm D call. V was cut by 5 bases and J by 2 bases, with 8 bases left in between. This CDR3 comprises 13 residues. Germline CDR1 is LNHDA and CDR2 is SQIVND (reference sequence). The CDR3 loop is CASSQGDTDTQYF. Written as DNA, the CDR3 is TGTGCCAGTAGTCAAGGAGACACAGATACGCAGTATTTT.

V and J are TRBV10-2 and TRBJ2-1; TRBD1 matches 8 bases. The CDR3 totals 11 residues. Germline V lookup: CDR1 WSHSY, CDR2 SAAADI. V lost 6 bases to trimming and J lost 10 bases; unmatched junction nucleotides: 2. The CDR3 nucleotides are TGCGCCAGCAGCTGGGACAGGGAGCAGTTCTTC. Translation gives CASSWDREQFF.

The chain is built from TRBV3-1 (or the pseudogene TRBV3-2) and TRBJ1-6, with D unclear. This CDR3 comprises 14 residues. The germline V gene has CDR1 LGHDT and CDR2 YNNKEL (reference sequence). Trimming shortened V by 0 bases and J by 9 bases, and 9 bases separated the two germline ends. The CDR3 DNA reads as TGTGCCAGCAGCCAAGAAAACAGTTTTTCACCCCTCCACTTT. Translated: CASSQENSFSPLHF.

The chain couples TRBV24-1 to TRBJ2-3; possible D gene TRBD2, 7 bases. Trimming left V 7 bases short and J 1 base short, with 20 bases between. CDR3 length: 17 residues. CDR1 is KGHDR and CDR2 is SFDVKD in the germline V gene. The CDR3 sequence is CATSPLAGAAGTDTQYF. The DNA for the CDR3 is TGTGCCACCAGCCCCCTGGCGGGGGCTGCTGGCACAGATACGCAGTATTTT.

The sample holds a few counts of this clone. The CDR3 here is CASSYLGSDTEAFF. CDR3 coding DNA: TGTGCCAGCAGTTACTTGGGGAGCGACACTGAAGCTTTCTTT. The chain recombines TRBV6-5 with TRBJ1-1; no definite D call. The CDR3 is 14 amino acids. Germline CDR1 MNHEY, CDR2 SVGAGI. V was pared by 1 base and J by 3 bases, with 9 bases between.

The DNA of the CDR3 is TGTGCCAGCAGCGAGAGGACAGGGGGTGAAAAACTGTTTTTT. Translated, it gives CASSERTGGEKLFF. The chain has TRBV2 and TRBJ1-4; TRBD1 agrees at 10 bases. This CDR3 has 14 amino acids. J lost 7 bases, V lost 6 bases, and 5 bases had no gene match. Looked up from germline, CDR1 is SNHLY and CDR2 is FYNNEI. Combining the CDR3 with reference TRBV2 and TRBJ1-4 gives the whole variable domain EPEVTQTPSHQVTQMGQEVILRCVPISNHLYFYWYRQILGQKVEFLVSFYNNEISEKSEIFDDQFSVERPDGSNFTLKIRSTKLEDSAMYFCASSERTGGEKLFFGSGTQLSVL.

The chain recombines TRBV5-1 with TRBJ2-3, with 8 bases identical to TRBD2. Germline values: CDR1 SGHRS, CDR2 YFSETQ. This CDR3 is built from 15 residues. After removal of 5 bases from V and 0 bases from J, the junction contained 5 bases not matched to a gene. CDR3 sequence: CASRSLAASTDTQYF. In DNA form, the CDR3 reads TGCGCCAGCAGATCACTAGCGGCTAGCACAGATACGCAGTATTTT. The whole variable domain, remainder taken from reference TRBV5-1 and TRBJ2-3, is KAGVTQTPRYLIKTRGQQVTLSCSPISGHRSVSWYQQTPGQGLQFLFEYFSETQRNKGNFPGRFSGRQFSNSRSEMNVSTLELGDSALYLCASRSLAASTDTQYFGPGTRLTVL.

V usage is TRBV3-1 (or the pseudogene TRBV3-2) and J usage is TRBJ2-5; 8 bases align to TRBD2. V lost 1 base, J lost 2 bases, and 3 bases stayed unmatched. The CDR3 runs to 15 residues. Germline CDR1 is LGHDT and CDR2 is YNNKEL (reference sequence). CDR3 DNA sequence: TGTGCCAGCAGCCAAGGAGGGACTAGACAAGAGACCCAGTACTTC. Translating it yields CASSQGGTRQETQYF.

The V call is TRBV3-1 (or the pseudogene TRBV3-2), the J call TRBJ1-5, with a tentative D call TRBD1 (5 bases). This CDR3 region has 13 residues. Trimming left V 0 bases short and J 6 bases short, with 6 bases between. Per germline, CDR1 LGHDT and CDR2 YNNKEL (reference sequence). The CDR3 protein is CASSQDRVQPQHF. The CDR3 DNA is TGTGCCAGCAGCCAAGACAGGGTTCAGCCCCAGCATTTT.